The 7 T cell receptor beta chains below all came from one sample that was sequenced in a study of OX40 agonist ivuxolimab in advanced cancers. Clones were sequenced by immunoSEQ multiplex PCR, and TCRdb holds only the in-frame ones, with some missing. This sample has 37,000 or so clones, with more than 75% found just once. Sequenced here: CD4+ or CD8+ T cells sorted from blood, sampled in a trial of the OX40 agonist ivuxolimab. The receptors originated from an adult with an advanced solid tumor such as melanoma, head and neck, liver or kidney cancer.

This clone is classed as medium-sized. The CDR3 nucleotides are TGTGCCAGCAGTGACTATACCGGGGATGGCTACACCTTC. Its translation: CASSDYTGDGYTF. This chain joins TRBV25-1 and TRBJ1-2; unclear D gene. V lost 3 bases and J lost 6, with 11 bases in between. From germline, CDR1 is MGHDK and CDR2 SYGVNS. The CDR3 extends over 13 amino acids.

This rearrangement joins TRBV11-1 to TRBJ1-2, with D tentatively TRBD1 (6 bases). Germline CDR1 reads SGHAT; CDR2 reads FQDESV (reference sequence). CDR3 length: 14 amino acids. The V end lost 2 bases, the J end lost 8 bases, and 15 bases lay between the germline ends. CDR3 residues: CASSLLDRPEGYTF. CDR3 coding DNA: TGTGCCAGCAGCTTACTTGACAGGCCGGAGGGCTACACCTTC. Variable domain in full (rest from reference TRBV11-1 and TRBJ1-2): EAEVAQSPRYKITEKSQAVAFWCDPISGHATLYWYRQILGQGPELLVQFQDESVVDDSQLPKDRFSAERLKGVDSTLKIQPAELGDSAMYLCASSLLDRPEGYTFGSGTRLTVV.

This chain links TRBV7-2 with TRBJ2-1, with 8 bases identical to TRBD2. The germline CDR1 and CDR2 sequences are SGHTA and FQGNSA. CDR3 size: 14 residues. The J segment lost 10 bases and the V segment lost 2 bases, leaving 7 bases of the junction unmatched. CDR3 coding DNA: TGTGCCAGCAGCTTAACGGGAGGGCCAAGAGAGCAGTTCTTC. Encoded protein: CASSLTGGPREQFF.

The chain couples TRBV7-3 to TRBJ2-1; 10 bases are a match to TRBD2. The germline CDR1 and CDR2 sequences are SGHTA and FQGTGA. J lost 7 bases, V lost 7 bases, and 10 bases had no gene match. CDR3 length equals 15 residues. The DNA of the CDR3 is TGTGCCAGCACCCGGAGCTCTAGCGGGAGTAATGAGCAGTTCTTC. This codes for CASTRSSSGSNEQFF.

This clone was observed a few times. The chain is built from TRBV2 and TRBJ2-5; unclear D gene. V lost 7 bases to trimming and J lost 2 bases, with 8 bases between them. The germline V gene encodes CDR1 SNHLY and CDR2 FYNNEI. The CDR3 sequence is 12 residues long. CDR3 residues: CASNPTQETQYF. The CDR3 nucleotides read TGTGCCAGCAATCCAACTCAAGAGACCCAGTACTTC.

This chain connects TRBV19 to TRBJ2-7; weak D call: TRBD2 (5 bases). The germline gives CDR1 LNHDA, CDR2 SQIVND (reference sequence). V lost 0 bases and J 6 bases, leaving 21 bases between the germline ends. This CDR3 contains 17 residues. The CDR3 region has the DNA TGTGCCAGTAGTATAGACCCAGGACTTAGCTCGGCGATCGAGCAGTACTTC. As protein: CASSIDPGLSSAIEQYF. Complete variable domain (other parts from reference TRBV19 and TRBJ2-7): DGGITQSPKYLFRKEGQNVTLSCEQNLNHDAMYWYRQDPGQGLRLIYYSQIVNDFQKGDIAEGYSVSREKKESFPLTVTSAQKNPTAFYLCASSIDPGLSSAIEQYFGPGTRLTVT.

The V and J genes are TRBV5-6 and TRBJ2-7; 9 bases align to TRBD2. Unmatched junction bases numbered 13, after V lost 4 bases and J lost 2 bases. Germline CDR1 and CDR2: SGHDT and YYEEEE. The CDR3 sequence is 17 residues long. CDR3 amino acids: CASSHPTRGRDTYEQYF. DNA of the CDR3: TGTGCCAGCAGCCATCCTACCCGCGGGAGGGATACCTACGAGCAGTACTTC.